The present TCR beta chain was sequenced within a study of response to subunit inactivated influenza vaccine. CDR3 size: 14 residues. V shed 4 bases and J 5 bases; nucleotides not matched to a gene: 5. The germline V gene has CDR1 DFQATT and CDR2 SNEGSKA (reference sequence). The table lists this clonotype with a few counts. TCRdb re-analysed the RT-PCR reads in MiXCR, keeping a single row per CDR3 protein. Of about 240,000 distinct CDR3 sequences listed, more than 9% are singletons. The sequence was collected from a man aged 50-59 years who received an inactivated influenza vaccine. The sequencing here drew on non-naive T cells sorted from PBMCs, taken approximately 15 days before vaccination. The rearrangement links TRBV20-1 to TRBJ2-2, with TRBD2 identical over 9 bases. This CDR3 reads CSAMRTSVTGELFF. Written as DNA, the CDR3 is TGCAGTGCTATGAGGACTAGCGTAACCGGGGAGCTGTTTTTT.